Below are 7 T cell receptor beta chains sequenced from a single sample in a study of T cells in localized non-small cell lung cancer. Assay: immunoSEQ multiplex PCR; the TCRdb copy retains only in-frame clones and omits some. The sample has about 22,000 clones; around nine tenths are singletons. The sequencing used PBMCs, collected before any cancer treatment. The origin of the receptors is a man aged 35-69 years with stage II squamous cell lung carcinoma.

The chain uses TRBV19 and TRBJ1-2; a weak D match, TRBD1 (6 bases). Trimming removed 3 bases at V and 8 bases at J, with 19 bases between. Per germline, CDR1 LNHDA and CDR2 SQIVND (reference sequence). This CDR3 contains 15 residues. Here the CDR3 reads CASSILGGAVIGYTF. CDR3 bases: TGTGCCAGTAGTATTCTAGGGGGGGCGGTGATCGGCTACACCTTC.

This clone was seen just once. A far larger clone lies a single base away; this is likely a read error. CDR3: CASSDRGSGQGSQETQYF. DNA of the CDR3: TGTGCCAGCAGTGACAGGGGGTCGGGACAGGGGTCGCAAGAGACCCAGTACTTC. The chain recombines TRBV6-1 with TRBJ2-5; 10 nucleotides agree with TRBD1. Germline-derived CDR1 and CDR2 are MNHNS and SASEGT. The CDR3 runs to 18 residues. The J segment lost 2 bases and the V segment lost 3 bases, leaving 12 bases of the junction unmatched.

This clone came up once. The chain employs TRBV7-2 and TRBJ2-1; 7 bases are shared with TRBD1. With 5 bases clipped from V and 0 bases from J, the junction kept 4 bases outside the gene matches. The CDR3 totals 15 residues. CDR1 is SGHTA and CDR2 is FQGNSA in the germline V gene. The CDR3 protein is CASSPGQVSYNEQFF. CDR3 coding DNA: TGTGCCAGCAGCCCAGGACAGGTCTCCTACAATGAGCAGTTCTTC.

This chain links TRBV21-1 with TRBJ1-2; the table's D gene call, TRBD1, was not cross checked with the DNA. TRBV21-1 is marked as a pseudogene. The CDR3 runs to 14 residues. As DNA, the CDR3 is TGTGCCAGCAGCACGAAGGGACAGATCTATGGCTACACCTTC. Its translation: CASSTKGQIYGYTF.

V and J are TRBV29-1 and TRBJ1-5; D ambiguous. The CDR3 runs 12 residues. V lost 8 bases, J lost 8 bases, and 16 bases lay in between. Germline CDR1 is SQVTM and CDR2 is ANQGSEA. This chain's CDR3 is CSPCGVWKPQHF. The CDR3 DNA sequence: TGCAGCCCCTGTGGTGTTTGGAAGCCCCAGCATTTT.

The rearrangement joins TRBV5-1 to TRBJ2-7, with 7 bases aligning to TRBD1. The CDR3 loop spans 14 amino acids. Germline V gene lookup returns CDR1 SGHRS and CDR2 YFSETQ. With 4 bases clipped from V and 3 bases from J, the junction kept 7 bases outside the gene matches. The CDR3 region is CASSPGTVNYEQYF. DNA of the CDR3: TGCGCCAGCAGCCCGGGGACAGTAAACTACGAGCAGTACTTC. Full variable domain (outside the CDR3, taken from reference TRBV5-1 and TRBJ2-7): KAGVTQTPRYLIKTRGQQVTLSCSPISGHRSVSWYQQTPGQGLQFLFEYFSETQRNKGNFPGRFSGRQFSNSRSEMNVSTLELGDSALYLCASSPGTVNYEQYFGPGTRLTVT.

This chain links TRBV19 with TRBJ2-1; a weak D match, TRBD2 (6 bases). The germline V gene encodes CDR1 LNHDA and CDR2 SQIVND (reference sequence). The CDR3 totals 15 residues. The V and J ends lost 7 bases and 5 bases respectively, with 18 bases between them. The CDR3, as DNA: TGTGCCAGTACCCAATACGGTAGCGGCGACAATGAGCAGTTCTTC. This sequence encodes CASTQYGSGDNEQFF.